A single sample gave rise to the 14 T cell receptor beta chains below, sequenced in a study of blood T cell repertoires in COVID-19. Sequenced by immunoSEQ multiplex PCR; TCRdb stores in-frame clones only, minus some. The sample contains some 82,000 clones, around 92% of which appear only once. Sequencing was done on a sample of peripheral blood. The receptors originated from a woman aged 45-60 years in a cohort sampled during active COVID-19.

The V call is TRBV7-8, the J call TRBJ1-3; D might be TRBD1 (6 bases). CDR1 and CDR2 from the germline V gene are SGHVS and FQNEAQ. V dropped 5 bases and J dropped 1 base, with 21 bases sitting between them. CDR3 length: 18 amino acids. The CDR3 sequence: CASSPKGRGGLSGNTIYF. DNA of the CDR3: TGTGCCAGCAGCCCTAAAGGCCGGGGGGGGCTTTCTGGAAACACCATATATTTT.

This chain links TRBV6-1 with TRBJ2-1; TRBD2 matches 9 bases. CDR1 is MNHNS and CDR2 is SASEGT in the germline V gene. The CDR3 covers 15 residues. After removal of 0 bases from V and 7 bases from J, the junction contained 4 bases not matched to a gene. The CDR3 bases are TGTGCCAGCAGTGAAGCTGCGGGGGGGCGGAATGAGCAGTTCTTC. This encodes CASSEAAGGRNEQFF.

The chain recombines TRBV5-4 with TRBJ2-5, with D possibly TRBD2 on 6 matching bases. Germline CDR1 SGHNT, CDR2 YYREEE (reference sequence). The CDR3 is made up of 14 amino acids. V was trimmed by 4 bases and J by 4 bases, leaving 14 bases between them. The CDR3 is CASSGEGAGETQYF. The CDR3 DNA reads TGTGCCAGCAGCGGAGAGGGAGCGGGAGAGACCCAGTACTTC.

V usage is TRBV15 and J usage is TRBJ1-1; 7 bases agree with TRBD1. After removal of 2 bases from V and 6 bases from J, the junction contained 3 bases not matched to a gene. From germline, CDR1 is LNHNV and CDR2 YYDKDF (reference sequence). The CDR3 is made up of 13 amino acids. CDR3 sequence (DNA): TGTGCCACCAGCAGATCCGGACAGGCTGAAGCTTTCTTT. Amino acids: CATSRSGQAEAFF.

J is TRBJ2-3 and V is TRBV5-4; 9 nucleotides agree with TRBD1. Per germline, CDR1 SGHNT and CDR2 YYREEE (reference sequence). The CDR3 is 17 residues long. The ends lost 6 bases at V and 3 bases at J; junction bases unmatched: 14. The CDR3 DNA is TGTGCCAGCACCAGGGGGGGCGGGACAGGGACTACAGATACGCAGTATTTT. Amino acids: CASTRGGGTGTTDTQYF.

V gene TRBV6-1 combines with J gene TRBJ1-6, with TRBD1 matching over 10 bases. Germline CDR1 and CDR2: MNHNS and SASEGT. With 1 base clipped from V and 9 bases from J, the junction kept 6 bases outside the gene matches. The CDR3 has 16 residues. CDR3 coding DNA: TGTGCCAGCAGTGAAGGGACAGGGGGTAGATTTTCACCCCTCCACTTT. Protein product: CASSEGTGGRFSPLHF.

The V and J genes are TRBV28 and TRBJ1-2; 9 positions agree with TRBD1. With V trimmed by 5 bases and J by 7 bases, 17 bases remained unmatched. The length of the CDR3 is 17 residues. The V gene's germline CDR1 is MDHEN and CDR2 SYDVKM. CDR3 coding DNA: TGTGCCAGCAGTAAGTTTAAGGGACAGGGCGAGGCTGGTGGCTACACCTTC. It specifies CASSKFKGQGEAGGYTF.

J is TRBJ1-5 and V is TRBV10-3; a weak D match, TRBD1 (6 bases). The CDR3 spans 15 residues. Per the germline V gene, CDR1 is ENHRY and CDR2 is SYGVKD. With 10 bases removed from V and 1 base from J, the gap between germline ends came to 17 bases. CDR3 bases: TGTGCCACCTCCGGGGGGCGCGTGAGCAATCAGCCCCAGCATTTT. Its protein is CATSGGRVSNQPQHF.

The CDR3 nucleotides read TGTGCCAGCACCTCCAGCGGGGAGTCACCCCTCCACTTT. Translation: CASTSSGESPLHF. The chain carries TRBV11-2 and TRBJ1-6; D is unresolved. Germline CDR1 reads SGHAT; CDR2 reads FQNNGV. The CDR3 contains 13 residues. The V and J ends lost 7 bases and 10 bases respectively, with 14 bases between them.

This sequence joins TRBV5-4 and TRBJ1-6, with D perhaps matching TRBD1 (5 bases). The CDR3 sequence is 16 residues long. Germline V gene lookup returns CDR1 SGHNT and CDR2 YYREEE (reference sequence). Deletions cut 4 bases from V and 10 bases from J, with 21 bases between. CDR3 coding DNA: TGTGCCAGCAGCCCTGCGGGAAGCCCAAGGGACTCACCCCTCCACTTT. It encodes CASSPAGSPRDSPLHF.

The chain is built from TRBV6-5 and TRBJ2-1, with D perhaps TRBD2 (7 bases). V was cut by 6 bases and J by 5 bases, with 14 bases left in between. Germline V gene sequence: CDR1 MNHEY, CDR2 SVGAGI. CDR3 length equals 14 residues. CDR3 DNA sequence: TGTGCCAGCAGCCACCGGGGGGCGAACAATGAGCAGTTCTTC. Protein product: CASSHRGANNEQFF.

The V and J genes are TRBV28 and TRBJ1-3; D not resolved. The CDR3 contains 16 residues. V gave up 6 bases and J gave up 2 bases, with 17 bases separating them. Germline-derived CDR1 and CDR2 are MDHEN and SYDVKM. CDR3 residues: CASSPTRGLAGNTIYF. CDR3 nucleotides: TGTGCCAGCAGCCCTACCCGGGGTTTGGCTGGAAACACCATATATTTT.

This chain connects TRBV18 to TRBJ2-1; TRBD2 matches at 7 bases. The CDR3 length is 15 residues. V lost 0 bases and J lost 7; bases outside the gene matches: 6. The germline V gene has CDR1 KGHSH and CDR2 LQKENI. CDR3 bases: TGTGCCAGCTCACCACCGGCGGGAGAGGGAAATGAGCAGTTCTTC. Its protein product is CASSPPAGEGNEQFF.

This chain joins TRBV6-5 and TRBJ1-1; 9 positions agree with TRBD1. V was clipped by 2 bases and J by 7 bases; unmatched bases: 5. In germline, CDR1 is MNHEY, CDR2 SVGAGI. The CDR3 loop spans 14 amino acids. The CDR3 coding sequence is TGTGCCAGCAGTTACAACAGGGGGCAGAGTGAAGCTTTCTTT. It translates to CASSYNRGQSEAFF.